Given below is one TCR beta chain in context. This clonotype has a count of ten or more. The antigen this receptor binds is unknown. The sample holds no much larger clone one base away, and base qualities are not on file. These data are taken from a study of T-cell reconstitution after alpha-beta-depleted transplantation in children listed by TCRdb under 2016. Concerning the study at large: T-cell immune reconstitution after TCRalphabeta/CD19-depleted allogeneic hematopoietic cell transplantation in children was quantitatively tracked in the study by means of TCR repertoire profiling.

The protocol used for the library was PCR. TCRdb shows the sequencer as Illumina HiSeq 2500. TCR libraries were prepared with molecular barcoding, using unique molecular identifiers to normalize TCRbeta repertoire quantification. Using fastp at Q25 and MiXCR, TCRdb reprocessed the public reads and kept productive beta chains. Identical CDR3 protein sequences are pooled into one entry, listed with their most common genes and DNA. For this sample there are 150,000 to 200,000 distinct CDR3 sequences; more than 9.5% appear just once. The ten largest clones add up to about 13% of the sample. The sample's treatment or condition label, in plain terms: allogeneic hematopoietic cell transplantation with graft depleted of TCRalphabeta T cells and CD19 B cells. TCRalphabeta/CD19-depleted allogeneic hematopoietic cell grafts were given to the transplant recipients, all of whom were children. Study-wide conclusions, independent of this receptor: In some patients, high TCRbeta diversity at day 60 was attributed to recipient T cells and intrathymic progenitors that had survived conditioning. The frequencies of hyperexpanded clones fell over the following months, and after one year, T-cell counts and TCRbeta diversity were mostly attributed to newly produced T cells. About two months after transplant, the apparently early recovery of alphabetaT-cell counts reportedly depended on just several hundred clones that had expanded rapidly and came from non-depleted graft cells.

This specimen consisted of PBMCs, obtained before TCRalphabeta/CD19-depleted stem cell transplant. This sequence originates from a boy between 2 and 10 years old with acute myeloid leukemia, due to receive a stem cell transplant.

The sequenced DNA is TGTGCCATCAGGCCGGGACTAGCGGGCGAGCAGTTCTTC. Protein translation: CAIRPGLAGEQFF. The V gene is TRBV10-3 and the J gene is TRBJ2-1; 12 nucleotides in the junction match TRBD2. The CDR3 holds 13 amino acids from the cysteine to the phenylalanine. Left in the record is the CDR3 DNA by itself, 39 bases read in frame from the first base. The junction shows trimming of 6 bases on V and 10 bases on J, and the gene matches do not reach 4 bases of it. The germline V gene provides CDR1 ENHRY and CDR2 SYGVKD.